The clone carrying this T cell receptor (beta chain) was observed a few times. Its antigen is still unknown. This specimen belongs to a study of CD8 T cells in ankylosing spondylitis. Study results and caveats: Typical of ankylosing spondylitis blood, it appeared, was a TCR beta motif of eight highly homologous variants. With a CD8+ phenotype, disease-linked clones were relatively rare in peripheral blood.

V lost 7 bases and J lost 2; bases outside the gene matches: 9. This CDR3 comprises 14 residues. The germline V gene encodes CDR1 DFQATT and CDR2 SNEGSKA (reference sequence). MiXCR was run by TCRdb on the 5' RACE reads, yielding one entry per CDR3 protein. The sample records 750,000 to 850,000 distinct CDR3 sequences, roughly 12% being singletons. Sequenced sample: blood, either unsorted or a sorted T cell fraction (not recorded which). The chain carries TRBV20-1 and TRBJ2-7, with 9 bases lining up with TRBD1. The receptor comes from a male donor with ankylosing spondylitis. CDR3: CSVIRDRVPYEQYF. Here the CDR3 DNA reads TGCAGTGTCATCCGGGACAGGGTCCCCTACGAGCAGTACTTC.